These 17 T cell receptor beta chains share one sample of origin, sequenced in a study of cytomegalovirus exposure and HLA in healthy donors. Using immunoSEQ multiplex PCR, the repertoire was profiled, and TCRdb retains in-frame clones only, with some absent. The sample includes about 73,000 clones, around 90% of them seen just once. The sequenced sample consisted of PBMCs. The receptors derive from a woman between 18 and 29 years old in good health and CMV-seropositive.

V and J are TRBV29-1 and TRBJ2-2; TRBD1 is a possible D gene (5 bases). Germline V gene data show CDR1 as SQVTM and CDR2 as ANQGSEA. The CDR3 runs to 13 residues. V was cut by 6 bases and J by 6 bases, with 14 bases left in between. The CDR3: CSVRQGYPGELFF. The CDR3 nucleotides are TGCAGCGTCCGGCAGGGTTACCCCGGGGAGCTGTTTTTT.

This chain links TRBV7-9 with TRBJ2-7; 8 nucleotides line up with TRBD1. Unmatched junction bases numbered 5, after V lost 3 bases and J lost 4 bases. The CDR3 loop spans 14 amino acids. CDR1 and CDR2 (germline): SEHNR, FQNEAQ (reference sequence). Here the CDR3 DNA reads TGTGCCAGCAGCTTGGACAGGGAACGGTACGAGCAGTACTTC. Translating it yields CASSLDRERYEQYF.

The sample holds a few counts of this clone. This sequence joins TRBV18 and TRBJ2-7, with D possibly matching TRBD1 (6 bases). V lost 1 base and J lost 6, with 13 bases in between. The CDR3 is made up of 14 amino acids. In germline, CDR1 is KGHSH, CDR2 LQKENI. As DNA, the CDR3 is TGTGCCAGCTCACCACAAATACAGGGCGCCGAGCAGTACTTC. It codes for CASSPQIQGAEQYF.

V and J are TRBV5-4 and TRBJ2-7; D is ambiguous. V shed 3 bases and J shed 3 bases, with 4 bases lying between them. The CDR3 sequence is 11 residues long. Germline loops: CDR1 SGHNT, CDR2 YYREEE (reference sequence). CDR3 protein: CASSSNYEQYF. The CDR3 DNA reads as TGTGCCAGCAGCTCAAACTACGAGCAGTACTTC.

The chain combines TRBV9 with TRBJ2-1; tentatively, D is TRBD1 (5 bases). The CDR3 runs to 17 residues. V was trimmed by 0 bases and J by 7 bases, leaving 20 bases between them. The germline V gene encodes CDR1 SGDLS and CDR2 YYNGEE. CDR3 amino acids: CASSVAGKGRGINEQFF. CDR3 coding DNA: TGTGCCAGCAGCGTAGCTGGAAAAGGAAGGGGCATAAATGAGCAGTTCTTC. Full variable domain (remainder filled in from reference TRBV9 and TRBJ2-1): DSGVTQTPKHLITATGQRVTLRCSPRSGDLSVYWYQQSLDQGLQFLIQYYNGEERAKGNILERFSAQQFPDLHSELNLSSLELGDSALYFCASSVAGKGRGINEQFFGPGTRLTVL.

The chain employs TRBV7-9 and TRBJ1-3; D not resolved. CDR1 and CDR2 from the germline V gene are SEHNR and FQNEAQ (reference sequence). CDR3 length equals 14 residues. Trimming left V 1 base short and J 6 bases short, with 10 bases between. The CDR3 coding sequence is TGTGCCAGCAGCTTAGACGCCAGATCAAACACCATATATTTT. This translates into CASSLDARSNTIYF.

The chain carries TRBV6-6 and TRBJ1-5; 9 nucleotides agree with TRBD1. Germline lookup yields CDR1 MNHNY and CDR2 SVGAGI (reference sequence). CDR3 length: 14 residues. J gave up 9 bases and V 2 bases, and 5 bases lay outside the gene matches. The CDR3 loop reads CASSYRDRDAPQHF. CDR3 nucleotide sequence: TGTGCCAGCAGTTACCGGGACAGGGATGCGCCCCAGCATTTT.

DNA of the CDR3: TGTGCCAGCAGCTTCTATAGCCCCACAGATACGCAGTATTTT. Its protein is CASSFYSPTDTQYF. The V call is TRBV5-8, the J call TRBJ2-3; D call uncertain. Trimming removed 2 bases at V and 2 bases at J, with 9 bases between. Germline assignment: CDR1 SGHTS and CDR2 YDEGEE. The CDR3 length is 14 residues. Variable domain in full (rest from reference TRBV5-8 and TRBJ2-3): EAGVTQSPTHLIKTRGQQATLRCSPISGHTSVYWYQQALGLGLQFLLWYDEGEERNRGNFPPRFSGRQFPNYSSELNVNALELEDSALYLCASSFYSPTDTQYFGPGTRLTVL.

This chain connects TRBV10-3 to TRBJ2-7; maybe TRBD2 (6 bases). Germline CDR1 and CDR2: ENHRY and SYGVKD. Deletions cut 3 bases from V and 7 bases from J, with 16 bases between. The CDR3 covers 14 residues. CDR3 nucleotide sequence: TGTGCCATCAGTGACTCCACTAGCTCCCGGGAGCAGTACTTC. Protein sequence: CAISDSTSSREQYF.

V gene TRBV2 combines with J gene TRBJ2-7; 11 positions match TRBD2. CDR1 is SNHLY and CDR2 is FYNNEI in the germline V gene. Trimming cost V 6 bases and J 7 bases; bases outside gene matches: 11. This CDR3 region has 15 residues. The CDR3 is CASRQGLAGSSEQYF. DNA for the CDR3: TGTGCCAGCAGACAAGGACTAGCGGGTTCGAGTGAGCAGTACTTC.

The gene calls are TRBV5-3 and TRBJ2-5, with D tentatively TRBD2 (5 bases). TRBV5-3 is sorted into the ORF group, with uncertain function. The V end was cut by 3 bases, the J end by 0 bases, with 9 bases between. The CDR3 covers 14 residues. Here the CDR3 reads CARSCRADQETQYF. The CDR3 DNA sequence: TGTGCCAGAAGCTGTCGAGCGGACCAAGAGACCCAGTACTTC.

The chain has TRBV6-5 and TRBJ1-1; no clear D. The V end was cut by 6 bases, the J end by 4 bases, with 15 bases between. In germline, CDR1 is MNHEY, CDR2 SVGAGI. The CDR3 covers 14 residues. CDR3 in amino acids: CASSPRGGSTEAFF. The CDR3 region has the DNA TGTGCCAGCAGCCCTAGAGGTGGTTCCACTGAAGCTTTCTTT.

Only a few counts were recorded for this clone. The junction does not match germline at one end; this may be a read error. This rearrangement joins TRBV7-7 to TRBJ2-1; TRBD2 aligns across 14 bases. Germline V lookup: CDR1 SSHAT, CDR2 FNYEAQ (reference sequence). CDR3 length equals 15 residues. CDR3 loop: CASSRLAGGDNEQFF. CDR3 coding DNA: TGTGCTAGCAGCCGACTAGCGGGAGGGGACAATGAGCAGTTCTTC.

The V call is TRBV7-8, the J call TRBJ2-2; D is possibly TRBD2 (7 bases). Germline CDR1 reads SGHVS; CDR2 reads FQNEAQ. Trimming took 10 bases from V and 8 from J, leaving 14 bases between them. The CDR3 loop spans 12 amino acids. CDR3 in DNA: TGTGCCACCACCCGGGGGGCAGGGGAGCTGTTTTTT. This gives the protein CATTRGAGELFF.

This chain links TRBV7-8 with TRBJ2-7; D unresolved. Germline lookup yields CDR1 SGHVS and CDR2 FQNEAQ. The V end was cut by 2 bases, the J end by 6 bases, with 14 bases between. This CDR3 comprises 14 residues. The CDR3 loop is CASSLSTATAEQYF. The CDR3 DNA reads as TGTGCCAGCAGCTTAAGTACGGCTACAGCCGAGCAGTACTTC.

The chain carries TRBV18 and TRBJ2-5; 8 positions agree with TRBD2. CDR1 and CDR2 from the germline V gene are KGHSH and LQKENI. CDR3 length: 16 amino acids. With V trimmed by 3 bases and J by 5 bases, 11 bases remained unmatched. The CDR3 here is CASSPSLAGSVETQYF. The CDR3 nucleotides read TGTGCCAGCTCACCGAGTTTAGCGGGAAGCGTGGAGACCCAGTACTTC.

This rearrangement joins TRBV6-5 to TRBJ2-7; D is ambiguous. CDR3 length: 13 residues. In germline, CDR1 is MNHEY, CDR2 SVGAGI. V was cut by 5 bases and J by 4 bases, with 12 bases left in between. The CDR3 spells CASSTVAAYEQYF. The CDR3 coding sequence is TGTGCCAGCAGTACGGTCGCCGCTTACGAGCAGTACTTC.